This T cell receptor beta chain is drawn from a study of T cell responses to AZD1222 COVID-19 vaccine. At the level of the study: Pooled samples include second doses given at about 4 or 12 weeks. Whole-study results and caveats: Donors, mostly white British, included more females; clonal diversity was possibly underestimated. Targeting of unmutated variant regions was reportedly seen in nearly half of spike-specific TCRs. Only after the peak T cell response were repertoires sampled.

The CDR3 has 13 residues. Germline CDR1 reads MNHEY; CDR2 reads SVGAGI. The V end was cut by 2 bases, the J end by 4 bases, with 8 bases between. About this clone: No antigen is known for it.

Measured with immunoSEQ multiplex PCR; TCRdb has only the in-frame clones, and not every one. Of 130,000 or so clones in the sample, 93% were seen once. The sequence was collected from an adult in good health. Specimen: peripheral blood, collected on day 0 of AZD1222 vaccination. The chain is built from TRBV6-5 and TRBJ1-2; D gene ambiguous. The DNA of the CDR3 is TGTGCCAGCAGTTACGAGGTGGGCTATGGCTACACCTTC. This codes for CASSYEVGYGYTF.